The sequence of this TCR beta chain was determined in a study of T cells in Graves' hyperthyroidism and ophthalmopathy. General study results and limits: Blood also held most thyroid clonotypes expanded beyond 0.001. Stable hyperthyroidism was separated from ophthalmopathy by a model based on 13 V-J features.

This clonotype was seen only a few times. The antigen is undetermined. The V end lost 0 bases, the J end lost 4 bases, and 23 bases lay between the germline ends. The CDR3 is made up of 18 amino acids. Per the germline V gene, CDR1 is SGHRS and CDR2 is YFSETQ. TCR beta CDR3 sequences were amplified from RNA transcripts. The HTBI set primed first-round TCR CDR3 RT-PCR. From the multiplex PCR reads, TCRdb called clonotypes with MiXCR, one entry per CDR3 protein. The sample records 550,000 to 700,000 distinct CDR3 sequences, about 43% being singletons. Lactation, pregnancy, other autoimmune disease or uncontrolled infection excluded patients. The diagnostic basis comprised clinical symptoms, serum thyroxine and TRAb, thyroid ultrasound and orbital computed tomography.

Specimen: peripheral blood or thyroid tissue (not recorded which). The source is an adult woman with Graves' disease, either hyperthyroidism or ophthalmopathy (not recorded which). The chain joins TRBV5-1 to TRBJ2-7, with D possibly being TRBD1 (6 bases). CDR3 bases: TGCGCCAGCAGCTTGGCGGGACAAGGGGCCCCCTTGTCTTACGAGCAGTACTTC. It codes for CASSLAGQGAPLSYEQYF.